This TCR beta chain was found in a study of blood T cell repertoires in COVID-19. Study in general: T cells, B-cell-depleted T cells, or PBMCs provided the cDNA or gDNA that served as material.

CDR3 length: 14 residues. Germline V gene sequence: CDR1 SGHRS, CDR2 YFSETQ. The V gene lost 4 bases and the J gene lost 7 bases, with 15 bases spanning the gap. Which cohort a participant joined came from the clinical history participants gave. TCRdb's table, derived via immunoSEQ multiplex PCR, lists solely in-frame clones and lacks some. The sample consists of around 250,000 clones, about four fifths of them appearing once. The sample was PBMCs or T cells enriched from blood (not recorded which). V gene TRBV5-1 combines with J gene TRBJ2-1; D may be TRBD1 (6 bases). The receptor was isolated from a man over 45 who had recovered from COVID-19. DNA of the CDR3: TGCGCCAGCAGCCCCCGGGACACATCTAATGAGCAGTTCTTC. Residues: CASSPRDTSNEQFF.